This T cell receptor (beta chain) was recovered during a study of shared T cell receptors in the human thymus (dated by TCRdb to the early 2020s). Background on the whole study: The study examined how self-reactive, shared T-cell receptor alpha chains are generated in the human thymus.

Measured from the cysteine to the phenylalanine, the CDR3 is 16 residues long. Here the CDR3 DNA is all that survives: 48 bases in frame from base 1. V loses 5 bases, J loses 5 bases, and the germline ends lie 19 bases apart. The germline V gene specifies KGHSH as CDR1 and LQKENI as CDR2. The method behind the library was the immunoSEQ multiplex PCR assay. TCRdb provides this immuneACCESS table in a form limited to in-frame rearrangements. Some clones are lacking; in checked studies, under half of them reflect an unresolved V gene, and why the rest are absent is not known. In this sample the table shows 650,000 to 950,000 clones, roughly 88% of which occur a single time. Together, the top ten hold roughly 0.01% of the sample. In the case of this clone: Its binding antigen is unknown. No much larger clone is present one base from it, and per-base qualities are unavailable.

The same specimen was also included in a second study, on human thymus T cells. From the second report: In Finland, the donors were immunologically healthy infants who were having open corrective cardiac surgery for congenital heart defects. Thymus tissue was obtained as surgical resects removed during corrective cardiac surgery. Usage of V and J gene segments appeared to be biased in both the thymic and the peripheral blood repertoires. Highly overlapping thymic TCR repertoires among unrelated individuals were reported in the related research. The study used under 10 infant thymus samples plus four related peripheral blood samples to characterize TCR alpha and beta repertoires. The infant donors were roughly 7 to 244 days old, and the cohort included several males and two females. Thymocytes were mechanically released from the tissue and were stored as pellets of 10-30 million cells at -70 degrees C. A QIAsymphony instrument was used to extract genomic DNA from frozen cell pellets. The immunoSEQ multiplex PCR assay was used to amplify the TCRB and TCRAD loci from a standardized quantity of quality-controlled genomic DNA. The amplicons covered the V(D)J region and were long enough to include the CDR3 and to identify the V and J genes. Amplicon sequencing was performed on an Illumina platform through the commercial immunoSEQ service. Primer bias and sequencing errors were corrected as previously described, and TCRAD and TCRB definitions were based on the IMGT database. Repertoires were analysed with immunoSEQ Analyzer 3.0 and VDJTools, covering basic statistics, V/J segment usage, diversity estimates, rarefaction and pairwise overlap. Chao1, ChaoE, Efron-Thisted, Shannon and inverse Simpson indices were used to estimate diversity, which was also estimated on datasets down-sampled to the smallest sample. Repertoire overlap used strict matching of CDR3 nucleotide sequence, V gene and J gene, with Jaccard-based multidimensional scaling clustering. On average, thymus samples gave 650,000 to 1,000,000 unique TCRB clonotypes, whereas blood samples gave roughly 80,000.

The source of this sequence is a girl under three years old with a congenital heart defect. Donor details come from another sample of the same person, matched by shared clones. The rearranged segments are TRBV18 and TRBJ1-5; tentative D gene TRBD1, with 6 bases matching. Sequences were obtained from thymocytes. The CDR3 protein is CASSSLRDTRHQPQHF. The sequenced DNA: TGTGCCAGCTCATCACTCCGGGACACCCGTCATCAGCCCCAGCATTTT.